This TCR beta chain was observed in a study of blood T cell repertoires in COVID-19. Some clones are missing from TCRdb's copy, which holds only in-frame ones; the method was immunoSEQ multiplex PCR. The sample yields tens of thousands of clones, approximately 80% seen once. The CDR3 contains 13 residues. From germline, CDR1 is SGHTA and CDR2 FQGNSA. Trimming removed 1 base from V and 4 bases from J, with 8 bases in between. Sequencing was performed on peripheral blood. The rearrangement uses TRBV7-2 and TRBJ2-7; possibly TRBD2 for D (5 bases). This receptor was taken from a man older than 75 with active COVID-19. CDR3 DNA: TGTGCCAGCAGCTTAGAATCGGGGTACGAGCAGTACTTC. Its protein is CASSLESGYEQYF.